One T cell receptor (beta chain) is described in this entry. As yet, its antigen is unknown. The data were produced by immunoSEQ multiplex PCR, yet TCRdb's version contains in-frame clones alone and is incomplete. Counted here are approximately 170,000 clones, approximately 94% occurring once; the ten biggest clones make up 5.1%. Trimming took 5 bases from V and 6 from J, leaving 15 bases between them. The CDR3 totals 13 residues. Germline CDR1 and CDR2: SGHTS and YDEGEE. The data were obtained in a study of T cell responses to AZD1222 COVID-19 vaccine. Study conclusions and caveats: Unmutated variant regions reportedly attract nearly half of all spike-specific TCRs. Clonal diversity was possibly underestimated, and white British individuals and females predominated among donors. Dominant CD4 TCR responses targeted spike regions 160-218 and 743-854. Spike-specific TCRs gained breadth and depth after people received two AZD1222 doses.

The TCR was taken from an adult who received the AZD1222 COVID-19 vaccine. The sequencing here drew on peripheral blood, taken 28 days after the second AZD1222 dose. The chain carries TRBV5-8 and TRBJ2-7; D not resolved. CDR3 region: CASRFSPASEQYF. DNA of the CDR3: TGTGCCAGCAGGTTCTCACCGGCAAGCGAGCAGTACTTC.